This entry lists 12 T cell receptor beta chains sequenced from one sample in a study of multiple sclerosis patients with progressive multifocal leukoencephalopathy. Profiled with immunoSEQ multiplex PCR; TCRdb holds only in-frame clones, not every one. The repertoire includes about 32,000 clones, roughly 92% of them detected once, and about 1.9% sits in the top ten. Time point specified: before natalizumab initiation. The sample was PBMCs. The source of these receptors is a man aged 30 to 45 with multiple sclerosis.

The chain joins TRBV7-2 to TRBJ2-5, with D perhaps TRBD1 (6 bases). The germline V gene has CDR1 SGHTA and CDR2 FQGNSA. Between the trimmed V and J ends, which lost 1 base and 6 bases, there was a span of 12 bases. The CDR3 runs to 14 residues. The CDR3 sequence: CASSLVTGTKTQYF. The CDR3 coding sequence is TGTGCCAGCAGCTTAGTTACCGGGACAAAGACCCAGTACTTC.

The rearrangement uses TRBV4-3 and TRBJ1-1; D gene ambiguous. Germline V CDR1 and CDR2: LGHNA, YSLEER. The length of the CDR3 is 15 residues. V lost 1 base and J lost 0, with 9 bases in between. The CDR3 reads CASSQAPGVNTEAFF. CDR3 coding DNA: TGCGCCAGCAGCCAAGCACCCGGGGTGAACACTGAAGCTTTCTTT.

This clone was detected only once. The rearrangement joins TRBV9 to TRBJ2-7; 11 nucleotides line up with TRBD2. The junction had 7 bases not matched to a gene; V was cut back by 4 bases and J by 4 bases. Germline assignment: CDR1 SGDLS and CDR2 YYNGEE. The CDR3 runs to 15 residues. For the CDR3, the DNA is TGTGCCAGCAGCAAACGACTAGCGGGAATGTACGAGCAGTACTTC. Its translation: CASSKRLAGMYEQYF.

The V call is TRBV18, the J call TRBJ2-5, with D perhaps given as TRBD1 or TRBD2 (5 bases each). The CDR3 extends over 15 amino acids. Germline-derived CDR1 and CDR2 are KGHSH and LQKENI. V was pared by 4 bases and J by 5 bases, with 17 bases between. The CDR3 region has the DNA TGTGCCAGCTCACTCCGGGACGGGGTGCGGGAGACCCAGTACTTC. It translates to CASSLRDGVRETQYF.

The chain carries TRBV9 and TRBJ2-1, with D perhaps matching TRBD1 (6 bases). The CDR3 sequence is 16 residues long. CDR1 and CDR2 (germline): SGDLS, YYNGEE. Trimming cost V 4 bases and J 6 bases, with 20 bases left between them. The CDR3 protein is CASSPQFMRGGNEQFF. CDR3 bases: TGTGCCAGCAGCCCACAGTTTATGAGAGGGGGCAATGAGCAGTTCTTC.

The V and J genes are TRBV11-2 and TRBJ2-7; 10 nucleotides match TRBD2. Germline V gene data show CDR1 as SGHAT and CDR2 as FQNNGV. CDR3 size: 16 residues. After removal of 4 bases from V and 3 bases from J, the junction contained 9 bases not matched to a gene. The CDR3 coding sequence is TGTGCCAGCAGCTCCATTACAGGACTAGCGGTCTACGAGCAGTACTTC. Translation gives CASSSITGLAVYEQYF.

The V call is TRBV19, the J call TRBJ2-1; D gene ambiguous. Trimming shortened V by 1 base and J by 0 bases, and 4 bases separated the two germline ends. This CDR3 is 14 amino acids long. CDR1 and CDR2 (germline): LNHDA, SQIVND (reference sequence). The DNA of the CDR3 is TGTGCCAGTAGTATAGCCAGCTCCTACAATGAGCAGTTCTTC. Protein sequence: CASSIASSYNEQFF.

The genes are TRBV7-2 and TRBJ2-1; D gene uncertain. V was trimmed by 6 bases and J by 7 bases, leaving 13 bases between them. This CDR3 region has 13 residues. The germline V gene has CDR1 SGHTA and CDR2 FQGNSA. CDR3 nucleotide sequence: TGTGCCAGCAGTACCTACTCAATAAATGAGCAGTTCTTC. Protein sequence: CASSTYSINEQFF.

The chain combines TRBV5-4 with TRBJ1-4; TRBD1 is a possible D gene (5 bases). The germline V and J ends were trimmed by 1 base and 0 bases, with 10 bases remaining between them. The CDR3 runs to 16 residues. Germline V gene lookup returns CDR1 SGHNT and CDR2 YYREEE (reference sequence). The CDR3 nucleotides read TGTGCCAGCAGCTTGCAAGGCAGGGCAACTAATGAAAAACTGTTTTTT. Its translation: CASSLQGRATNEKLFF.

V and J are TRBV27 and TRBJ1-5, with D perhaps TRBD1 (6 bases). CDR1 MNHEY and CDR2 SMNVEV come from the germline V gene (reference sequence). This CDR3 is built from 14 residues. Trimming left V 3 bases short and J 5 bases short, with 11 bases between. The CDR3 loop reads CASSFGGPHQPQHF. DNA for the CDR3: TGTGCCAGCAGTTTCGGGGGGCCCCATCAGCCCCAGCATTTT.

The rearrangement joins TRBV4-2 to TRBJ2-3; TRBD2 aligns across 9 bases. Germline V lookup: CDR1 LGHNA, CDR2 YNFKEQ. Trimming at V came to 3 bases and at J to 2 bases, leaving 6 bases not matched to a gene. There are 16 residues in the CDR3. The CDR3, as DNA: TGTGCCAGCAGCCAGGACCTAGCGGGGTTCACAGATACGCAGTATTTT. Residues: CASSQDLAGFTDTQYF.

The chain carries TRBV7-9 and TRBJ1-5; maybe TRBD1 (5 bases). Germline values: CDR1 SEHNR, CDR2 FQNEAQ (reference sequence). The CDR3 is 13 residues long. V gave up 5 bases and J gave up 11 bases, with 16 bases separating them. CDR3 nucleotide sequence: TGTGCCAGCAGCCCAGCGAGTCGAGGGGCCCAGCATTTT. This sequence encodes CASSPASRGAQHF.